The source of this T cell receptor beta chain is a study of cytomegalovirus exposure and HLA in healthy donors. The PCR had 60 Vbeta and 13 Jbeta primers. Clones were sequenced by immunoSEQ multiplex PCR, and TCRdb holds only the in-frame ones, with some missing. This sample has 120,000 to 150,000 clones, with 60% to 80% found just once. After removal of 4 bases from V and 10 bases from J, the junction contained 8 bases not matched to a gene. Germline CDR1 is SGDLS and CDR2 is YYNGEE. The CDR3 extends over 14 amino acids. J is TRBJ1-6 and V is TRBV9; 7 bases map to TRBD1. The TCR comes from a woman aged 50 to 60 in good health and CMV-seronegative. Sequenced input: PBMCs. CDR3 residues: CASSLGQVDSPLHF. CDR3 DNA sequence: TGTGCCAGCAGCCTTGGACAGGTAGACTCACCCCTCCACTTT.